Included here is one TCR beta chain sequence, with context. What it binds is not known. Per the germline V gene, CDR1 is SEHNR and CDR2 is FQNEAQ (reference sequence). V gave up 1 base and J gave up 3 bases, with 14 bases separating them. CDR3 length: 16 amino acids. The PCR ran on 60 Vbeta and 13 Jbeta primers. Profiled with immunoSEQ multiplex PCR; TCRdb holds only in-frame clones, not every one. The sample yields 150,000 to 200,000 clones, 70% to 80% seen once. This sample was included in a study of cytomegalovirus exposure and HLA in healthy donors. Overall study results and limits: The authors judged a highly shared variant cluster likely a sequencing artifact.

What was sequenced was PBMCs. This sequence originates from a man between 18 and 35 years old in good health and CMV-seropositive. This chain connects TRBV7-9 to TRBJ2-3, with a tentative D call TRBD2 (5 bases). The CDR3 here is CASSLEGGVETDTQYF. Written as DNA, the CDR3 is TGTGCCAGCAGCTTAGAAGGAGGTGTGGAGACAGATACGCAGTATTTT.